These 14 T cell receptor beta chains originate from one sample sequenced in a study of T cells in Graves' hyperthyroidism and ophthalmopathy. RNA transcripts were the template for amplifying TCR beta CDR3 regions. First-round RT-PCR with HTBI primers amplified the TCR CDR3 region. TCRdb itself ran the multiplex PCR reads through MiXCR, one entry per CDR3 protein. This table holds more than 450,000 distinct CDR3 sequences, nearly 20% found once. Sample: blood. The origin of the receptors is a man in his forties with Graves' ophthalmopathy.

This clonotype was seen ten or more times. The rearrangement links TRBV7-6 to TRBJ2-5, with TRBD2 matching over 8 bases. Germline values: CDR1 SGHVS, CDR2 FNYEAQ. This CDR3 is built from 13 residues. V lost 5 bases to trimming and J lost 7 bases; unmatched junction nucleotides: 6. The CDR3 DNA is TGTGCCAGCAGCACGGGACTAGTAGGGACCCAGTACTTC. Its protein product is CASSTGLVGTQYF.

There are a few counts of this clonotype. V gene TRBV20-1 combines with J gene TRBJ2-7; a possible D gene is TRBD2 (6 bases). The CDR3 is 14 residues long. The V gene's germline CDR1 is DFQATT and CDR2 SNEGSKA (reference sequence). V lost 2 bases, J lost 5 bases, and 16 bases lay in between. The CDR3, as DNA: TGCAGTGCTAGACGACCTCGGGAGTTCCACGAGCAGTACTTC. Amino acid sequence: CSARRPREFHEQYF.

There are many counts of this clonotype. The chain uses TRBV12-3 or TRBV12-4 and TRBJ1-5; a weak D match, TRBD1 (6 bases). The CDR3 loop spans 13 amino acids. V lost 6 bases to trimming and J lost 5 bases, with 11 bases between them. The CDR3 sequence is CASRSPGDQPQHF. DNA for the CDR3: TGTGCCAGCAGGTCCCCAGGGGATCAGCCCCAGCATTTT.

This clonotype has only one observation. The J gene is TRBJ2-7, the V gene TRBV20-1, with D possibly TRBD1 on 5 matching bases. V dropped 3 bases and J dropped 2 bases, with 14 bases sitting between them. Germline V gene lookup returns CDR1 DFQATT and CDR2 SNEGSKA (reference sequence). The CDR3 is made up of 14 amino acids. CDR3: CSASPWTPAYEQYF. The DNA of the CDR3 is TGCAGTGCTAGTCCCTGGACACCAGCCTACGAGCAGTACTTC.

The chain links TRBV2 to TRBJ2-1; D may correspond to TRBD1 or TRBD2 (5 bases each). Trimming left V 5 bases short and J 7 bases short, with 18 bases between. CDR1 SNHLY and CDR2 FYNNEI come from the germline V gene. The CDR3 is 15 amino acids. CDR3 sequence reads: CASSSYSSWGNEQFF. CDR3 DNA sequence: TGTGCCAGCAGTAGTTACTCCTCCTGGGGGAATGAGCAGTTCTTC.

This clonotype has more than one count but fewer than ten. The rearrangement links TRBV12-3 or TRBV12-4 to TRBJ1-3, with a tentative D call TRBD1 (6 bases). Trimming took off 3 bases at V and 4 bases at J, with 10 bases between the two ends. The CDR3 consists of 14 residues. The CDR3 loop is CASSFWGRGNTIYF. CDR3 in DNA: TGTGCCAGCAGTTTCTGGGGGCGAGGAAACACCATATATTTT.

The chain recombines TRBV18 with TRBJ1-6; no clear D gene. V shed 4 bases and J shed 5 bases, with 6 bases lying between them. Per the germline V gene, CDR1 is KGHSH and CDR2 is LQKENI. The CDR3 consists of 13 residues. CDR3 nucleotides: TGTGCCAGCTCACTGCTAGATAATTCACCCCTCCACTTT. Its translation: CASSLLDNSPLHF.

V and J are TRBV11-2 and TRBJ2-1; either TRBD1 or TRBD2 may supply D (6 bases each). The CDR3 covers 18 residues. Germline CDR1 and CDR2: SGHAT and FQNNGV. Trimming took 5 bases from V and 0 from J, leaving 20 bases between them. The CDR3 DNA follows: TGTGCCAGCAGCCAAGTGGGGGGCAAAAGCAGCTCCTACAATGAGCAGTTCTTC. It translates to CASSQVGGKSSSYNEQFF.

The V and J genes are TRBV28 and TRBJ2-1; 8 bases map to TRBD2. In germline, CDR1 is MDHEN, CDR2 SYDVKM. The CDR3 covers 15 residues. V was pared by 3 bases and J by 4 bases, with 5 bases of the junction left unmatched. Here the CDR3 DNA reads TGTGCCAGCAGTTTGGTAGCGGGAACATACAATGAGCAGTTCTTC. Protein product: CASSLVAGTYNEQFF.

In this sample, this clonotype turned up once. The rearrangement links TRBV6-2 or TRBV6-3 to TRBJ2-2; perhaps TRBD2 as D (5 bases). The length of the CDR3 is 15 residues. The V end was cut by 6 bases, the J end by 4 bases, with 15 bases between. Germline lookup yields CDR1 MNHEY and CDR2 SVGEGT. CDR3 nucleotide sequence: TGTGCCAGCAGAGAGCGGAGCCGTGGCACCGGGGAGCTGTTTTTT. Encoded protein: CASRERSRGTGELFF.

This chain connects TRBV3-1 to TRBJ2-2; the D is unclear. The V end lost 1 base, the J end lost 2 bases, and 8 bases lay between the germline ends. CDR3 size: 15 residues. Looked up from germline, CDR1 is LGHDT and CDR2 is YNNKEL (reference sequence). In DNA form, the CDR3 reads TGTGCCAGCAGCCAAGTTATATCCAACACCGGGGAGCTGTTTTTT. Its protein is CASSQVISNTGELFF.

This clonotype occurred many times. V and J are TRBV10-3 and TRBJ2-5; D gene uncertain. V was cut by 0 bases and J by 5 bases, with 13 bases left in between. Germline values: CDR1 ENHRY, CDR2 SYGVKD. The CDR3 runs to 15 residues. CDR3 nucleotides: TGTGCCATCAGTGAGTCGAGCTCGAAGGAGGAGACCCAGTACTTC. Its protein is CAISESSSKEETQYF.

Of note for this clonotype: The DNA is omitted, as the CDR3 cannot be located on it reliably, and the CDR3 follows TCRdb's listing. The chain couples TRBV7-2 to TRBJ2-2; the table's D call, TRBD1, has no DNA check behind it. The CDR3 contains 23 residues when both ends are counted. CDR1 is SGHTA, CDR2 FQGNSA, per germline. CDR3 region: CASSFYICSARDWGARNTGELFF.

This clonotype has a handful of counts. The V call is TRBV27, the J call TRBJ2-7; D call uncertain. Germline-derived CDR1 and CDR2 are MNHEY and SMNVEV (reference sequence). The V gene lost 7 bases and the J gene lost 5 bases, with 15 bases spanning the gap. This CDR3 contains 13 residues. The CDR3 DNA sequence: TGTGCCAGCATCCCTGCGGCAGCCGACGAGCAGTACTTC. It encodes CASIPAAADEQYF.